The 15 T cell receptor beta chains in this list originate from one sample, sequenced in a study of blood T cells in healthy people across ages (dated by TCRdb to the mid-2010s). The library was prepared using 5' RACE. Sequencing relied on an Illumina HiSeq 2500. A second PCR of roughly 7 to 11 cycles was performed with a sample-barcoded 5' primer and a J-beta primer mix. TCRdb reanalyzed the raw reads on its own, using fastp at Q25 for trimming and MiXCR for clone calling, and kept in-frame beta chains. Rows matching on CDR3 protein sequence are summarized as one entry with the most common DNA and genes. The sample records 790,000 or so distinct CDR3 sequences, approximately 53% of which are singletons. The leading ten clones occupy around 24% of the sample. Input material: blood. These receptors all stem from a man aged 40-50 years in good health.

The chain recombines TRBV9 with TRBJ1-2, with 7 bases lining up with TRBD1. V shed 1 base, J shed 6 bases, and the junction held 6 bases outside the gene matches. The CDR3 length is 14 residues. Germline CDR1 SGDLS, CDR2 YYNGEE. The CDR3 nucleotides read TGTGCCAGCAGCGTAACAGGGGCCTCCCATGGCTACACCTTC. Translated, it gives CASSVTGASHGYTF.

The chain carries TRBV29-1 and TRBJ1-2; possible D gene TRBD1, 5 bases. This CDR3 is 13 amino acids long. Trimming took off 3 bases at V and 4 bases at J, with 12 bases between the two ends. Germline V CDR1 and CDR2: SQVTM, ANQGSEA. CDR3 in DNA: TGCAGCGTTGAGGTCAGGGAGGCCTATGGCTACACCTTC. Translated, it gives CSVEVREAYGYTF. Variable domain in full (rest from reference TRBV29-1 and TRBJ1-2): SAVISQKPSRDICQRGTSLTIQCQVDSQVTMMFWYRQQPGQSLTLIATANQGSEATYESGFVIDKFPISRPNLTFSTLTVSNMSPEDSSIYLCSVEVREAYGYTFGSGTRLTVV.

This clonotype was recorded once. V gene TRBV5-6 combines with J gene TRBJ2-2, with D tentatively TRBD1 or TRBD2 (5 bases each). Germline lookup yields CDR1 SGHDT and CDR2 YYEEEE. Trimming left V 1 base short and J 3 bases short, with 10 bases between. The CDR3 sequence is 15 residues long. The CDR3 reads CASSLYRGDTGELFF. CDR3 coding DNA: TGTGCCAGCAGCTTGTATAGAGGGGACACCGGGGAGCTGTTTTTT.

The rearrangement links TRBV4-1 to TRBJ2-1; 13 bases fit TRBD2. CDR1 MGHRA and CDR2 YSYEKL come from the germline V gene. The CDR3 contains 14 residues. The V and J ends lost 7 bases and 8 bases, in that order; junction bases with no gene match: 5. CDR3 nucleotides: TGCGCCAGCAAATGGACTAGCGGGAGCTATGAGCAGTTCTTC. This translates into CASKWTSGSYEQFF.

This clonotype has only one observation. This chain connects TRBV6-2 or TRBV6-3 to TRBJ2-3; a possible D gene is TRBD1 (6 bases). This CDR3 has 14 residues. The germline gives CDR1 MNHEY, CDR2 SVGEGT. Trimming took off 6 bases at V and 8 bases at J, with 18 bases between the two ends. CDR3: CASSPDPTGGTQYF. In DNA, the CDR3 is TGTGCCAGCAGCCCGGATCCGACAGGCGGTACGCAGTATTTT.

The chain uses TRBV6-5 and TRBJ2-3; 8 nucleotides match TRBD2. Per the germline V gene, CDR1 is MNHEY and CDR2 is SVGAGI. Unmatched junction bases numbered 7, after V lost 0 bases and J lost 5 bases. The CDR3 consists of 16 residues. The CDR3 nucleotides read TGTGCCAGCAGTTACTCCGCCGGGAGGGATCGAGATACGCAGTATTTT. As protein: CASSYSAGRDRDTQYF.

The chain's CDR3 is CASSTRTGEETQYF. The DNA for the CDR3 is TGCGCCAGCAGCACCCGGACGGGGGAAGAGACCCAGTACTTC. The V call is TRBV5-1, the J call TRBJ2-5, with D possibly being TRBD2 (6 bases). CDR1 SGHRS and CDR2 YFSETQ come from the germline V gene. This CDR3 comprises 14 residues. Trimming took off 4 bases at V and 3 bases at J, with 13 bases between the two ends.

This clonotype has more than one count but fewer than ten. The chain combines TRBV6-1 with TRBJ1-4; weak D call: TRBD1 (6 bases). The CDR3 is made up of 13 amino acids. Germline V gives CDR1 MNHNS, CDR2 SASEGT. Trimming took 6 bases from V and 8 from J, leaving 13 bases between them. Here the CDR3 DNA reads TGTGCCAGCAGCGGCAGGGGTGGAGAAAAACTGTTTTTT. Protein product: CASSGRGGEKLFF.

This clonotype was recorded a few times. The J gene is TRBJ2-5, the V gene TRBV4-2; 9 bases match TRBD2. Germline assignment: CDR1 LGHNA and CDR2 YNFKEQ. This CDR3 is 15 amino acids long. V was clipped by 0 bases and J by 4 bases; unmatched bases: 3. CDR3 protein: CASSQELLAGETQYF. The CDR3 nucleotides are TGTGCCAGCAGCCAAGAGCTACTAGCGGGAGAGACCCAGTACTTC.

This chain joins TRBV6-6 and TRBJ1-2; D is undetermined. The germline V and J ends were trimmed by 5 bases and 4 bases, with 23 bases remaining between them. Germline CDR1 is MNHNY and CDR2 is SVGAGI (reference sequence). CDR3 size: 17 residues. The CDR3 DNA reads TGTGCCAGCAGTCCTCTACCCTCCGACCAGGCTCGCTATGGCTACACCTTC. Translating gives CASSPLPSDQARYGYTF.

The genes are TRBV7-2 and TRBJ2-1, with 11 bases matching TRBD2. The J call is doubtful: the DNA matches TRBJ2-7 better. This CDR3 contains 17 residues. Germline CDR1 and CDR2: SGHTA and FQGNSA. The CDR3 protein is CASSFGRLAGGAYEQYF. The CDR3 nucleotides are TGTGCCAGCAGTTTTGGTAGGCTAGCGGGAGGAGCCTACGAGCAGTACTTC.

Comment on this clonotype: The final CDR3 position lacks the conserved phenylalanine or tryptophan, pointing to a likely read error. The chain links TRBV9 to TRBJ2-7; 13 nucleotides agree with TRBD2. The CDR3 spans 13 residues. The germline CDR1 and CDR2 sequences are SGDLS and YYNGEE. Unmatched junction bases numbered 0, after V lost 7 bases and J lost 2 bases. In nucleotides, the CDR3 is TGTGCCAGCGGGACTAGCGGGACCTACGAGCAGTACTTA. Its translation is CASGTSGTYEQYL.

The chain carries TRBV7-9 and TRBJ1-2; tentative D call: TRBD1 (5 bases). Germline V gives CDR1 SEHNR, CDR2 FQNEAQ (reference sequence). The length of the CDR3 is 14 residues. With 1 base removed from V and 5 bases from J, the gap between germline ends came to 11 bases. CDR3: CASSLERGVYGYTF. CDR3 nucleotides: TGTGCCAGCAGCTTAGAACGGGGGGTTTATGGCTACACCTTC.

This chain joins TRBV7-2 and TRBJ2-1; D gene unclear. The germline gives CDR1 SGHTA, CDR2 FQGNSA. V shed 1 base and J shed 0 bases, with 7 bases lying between them. CDR3 length equals 15 residues. For the CDR3, the DNA is TGTGCCAGCAGCTTAGAAGGTACCTCCTACAATGAGCAGTTCTTC. Protein: CASSLEGTSYNEQFF.

The chain employs TRBV6-4 and TRBJ2-1; TRBD2 aligns across 9 bases. With 0 bases clipped from V and 9 bases from J, the junction kept 9 bases outside the gene matches. This CDR3 contains 16 residues. Germline values: CDR1 MRHNA, CDR2 SNTAGT. CDR3 sequence (DNA): TGTGCCAGCAGTGACTCGATAGGTAGCGGGAGCATTGAGCAGTTCTTC. Amino acid sequence: CASSDSIGSGSIEQFF.